What follows are 2 T cell receptor beta chains derived from one specimen sequenced in a study of blood T cells in healthy people across ages. Together with a sample-barcoded 5' primer, a J-beta primer mix was included in a second PCR lasting about 6 to 11 cycles. One entry per CDR3 protein results from TCRdb running MiXCR on the 5' RACE reads. The data contain under 850,000 distinct CDR3 sequences, roughly 35% of them singletons. The sequenced sample consisted of blood. Source of these receptors: a man between 18 and 29 years old in good health.

The chain is built from TRBV4-3 and TRBJ1-6; D remains ambiguous. Trimming stripped 0 bases from V and 5 bases from J, with 11 bases between. CDR3 length: 16 residues. CDR1 and CDR2 (germline): LGHNA, YSLEER. In nucleotides, the CDR3 is TGCGCCAGCAGCCAAGACGGATCCATGGATAATTCACCCCTCCACTTT. Residues: CASSQDGSMDNSPLHF.

This clonotype has a handful of counts. V gene TRBV4-3 combines with J gene TRBJ2-3; 14 bases match TRBD2. With 4 bases clipped from V and 7 bases from J, the junction kept 4 bases outside the gene matches. The CDR3 covers 15 residues. Per germline, CDR1 LGHNA and CDR2 YSLEER. This CDR3 is CASSPGLAGGYTQYF. The CDR3, as DNA: TGCGCCAGCAGCCCTGGACTAGCGGGGGGTTATACGCAGTATTTT.